Shown below are 9 T cell receptor beta chains from a single sample sequenced in a study of T cell responses to AZD1222 COVID-19 vaccine (dated by TCRdb to 2020 to 2023). Read against the paper, the sample's time point label means: baseline before first vaccination. Libraries were made using the immunoSEQ multiplex PCR assay. Sourced from immuneACCESS, this table was stored by TCRdb with only in-frame sequences that have V and J called. A share of the clones is absent; for the studies checked, an unresolved V gene accounts for under half, and the remainder has no known explanation. The sample table lists 200,000 or so clones, roughly 93% of them with a count of one. Of the sample, 7% to 9.5% is held by the ten largest clones. The sequences come from peripheral blood, collected on day 0 of AZD1222 vaccination. These TCRs come from an adult in good health.

The chain is built from TRBV6-5 and TRBJ2-2; the D gene could be TRBD1 or TRBD2 (5 bases each). The V gene lost 2 bases and the J gene lost 2 bases, with 9 bases spanning the gap. Germline loops: CDR1 MNHEY, CDR2 SVGAGI. This CDR3 spans 15 amino acids. The CDR3 coding sequence is TGTGCCAGCAGTTACGTGGGACCCAACACCGGGGAGCTGTTTTTT. It is translated as CASSYVGPNTGELFF.

The V gene is TRBV25-1, the J gene TRBJ1-6, with D unresolved. This CDR3 comprises 14 residues. CDR1 and CDR2 from the germline V gene are MGHDK and SYGVNS. V was shortened by 1 base and J by 10 bases, with 11 bases between the two germline ends. The CDR3 spells CASSESGETSPLHF. Here the CDR3 DNA reads TGTGCCAGCAGTGAATCTGGAGAGACCTCACCCCTCCACTTT.

With respect to this clone: At the DNA level, this CDR3 is encoded by other sequences in the same sample as well. V usage is TRBV9 and J usage is TRBJ1-1; D gene ambiguous. V was cut by 2 bases and J by 1 base, with 6 bases left in between. Per germline, CDR1 SGDLS and CDR2 YYNGEE. The CDR3 has 13 amino acids. The CDR3 DNA sequence: TGTGCCAGCAGCGTTTTAGAGAACACTGAAGCTTTCTTT. It is translated as CASSVLENTEAFF.

This chain uses TRBV28 with TRBJ2-7; D tentatively fits TRBD1 or TRBD2 (5 bases each). Germline V gene lookup returns CDR1 MDHEN and CDR2 SYDVKM. The V and J ends lost 7 bases and 5 bases respectively, with 15 bases between them. The CDR3 extends over 13 amino acids. The CDR3, as DNA: TGTGCCAGCAAGTGGCCGGGGACGGACGAGCAGTACTTC. Translation gives CASKWPGTDEQYF.

CDR3 sequence: CASSLTFGGGYTF. The CDR3 coding sequence is TGTGCCAGCAGCTTAACGTTTGGGGGAGGCTACACCTTC. V usage is TRBV7-3 and J usage is TRBJ1-2; possible D gene TRBD1, 5 bases. Trimming left V 0 bases short and J 8 bases short, with 10 bases between. The length of the CDR3 is 13 residues. Germline V lookup: CDR1 SGHTA, CDR2 FQGTGA.

This rearrangement joins TRBV24-1 to TRBJ2-1; TRBD2 agrees at 8 bases. Germline V lookup: CDR1 KGHDR, CDR2 SFDVKD. With 1 base clipped from V and 15 bases from J, the junction kept 10 bases outside the gene matches. The CDR3 sequence is 14 residues long. The chain's CDR3 is CATSDLTRAGGMFF. The CDR3 DNA is TGTGCCACCAGTGATTTAACCAGGGCGGGAGGTATGTTCTTC.

V and J are TRBV5-1 and TRBJ2-2; a weak D match, TRBD2 (5 bases). The CDR3 contains 13 residues. The ends were cut back, 4 bases at V and 1 base at J, with 5 bases in the middle. Germline V gives CDR1 SGHRS, CDR2 YFSETQ. For the CDR3, the DNA is TGCGCCAGCAGCCGGGAGAACACCGGGGAGCTGTTTTTT. This codes for CASSRENTGELFF.

This clone was counted once. The gene calls are TRBV4-2 and TRBJ1-5; D unresolved. Trimming took off 1 base at V and 0 bases at J, with 13 bases between the two ends. This CDR3 comprises 17 residues. The germline gives CDR1 LGHNA, CDR2 YNFKEQ. CDR3 DNA sequence: TGTGCCAGCAGCCAAGTGGGAGGCGCGGCTAGCAATCAGCCCCAGCATTTT. It encodes CASSQVGGAASNQPQHF.

V and J are TRBV10-1 and TRBJ2-3; 7 nucleotides line up with TRBD2. The CDR3 extends over 15 amino acids. After removal of 0 bases from V and 3 bases from J, the junction contained 3 bases not matched to a gene. CDR1 is WNHNN and CDR2 is SYGVQD in the germline V gene (reference sequence). This chain's CDR3 is CASSESGGRTDTQYF. Written as DNA, the CDR3 is TGCGCCAGCAGTGAGTCGGGGGGGAGGACAGATACGCAGTATTTT.